A single sample gave rise to the 24 T cell receptor beta chains below, sequenced in a study of cytomegalovirus exposure and HLA in healthy donors (dated by TCRdb to about 2017). Libraries were constructed by the immunoSEQ multiplex PCR assay. A mixture of 60 forward primers for TCR Vbeta segments and 13 reverse primers for TCR Jbeta segments was used in the multiplex PCR. Held by TCRdb, this immuneACCESS table contains in-frame sequences only and omits some clones. Under half of the omission traces to an unresolved V gene where checked; the cause of the rest is unknown. This specimen's table enumerates 70,000 or so clones. Clones ranked in the top ten supply less than 6% of the sample. The specimen was PBMCs. These receptors were obtained from a man aged 40-49 years in good health and CMV-seronegative.

The rearrangement joins TRBV28 to TRBJ1-6, with TRBD1 as a possible D gene (5 bases). Germline V lookup: CDR1 MDHEN, CDR2 SYDVKM. The V end was cut by 4 bases, the J end by 7 bases, with 11 bases between. The CDR3 runs 14 residues. CDR3 amino acids: CASSSVGGNSPLHF. The CDR3 DNA reads as TGTGCCAGCAGTTCGGTTGGGGGGAATTCACCCCTCCACTTT.

This chain connects TRBV4-3 to TRBJ1-3; 10 nucleotides line up with TRBD1. The V segment lost 2 bases and the J segment 8 bases; nucleotides outside the gene matches: 12. The CDR3 spans 17 residues. Germline-derived CDR1 and CDR2 are LGHNA and YSLEER. In nucleotides, the CDR3 is TGCGCCAGCAGCCAATACCAGAGACAGGGGGCGCCGGACACCATATATTTT. Residues: CASSQYQRQGAPDTIYF.

This chain uses TRBV13 with TRBJ1-2; 8 bases map to TRBD1. The germline CDR1 and CDR2 sequences are PRHDT and FYEKMQ (reference sequence). V shed 0 bases and J 8 bases; nucleotides not matched to a gene: 5. This CDR3 region has 14 residues. The CDR3 region is CASSLGTGAYGYTF. The DNA for the CDR3 is TGTGCCAGCAGCTTAGGGACAGGGGCTTACGGCTACACCTTC.

The V call is TRBV11-2, the J call TRBJ2-5, with TRBD2 matching over 8 bases. This CDR3 has 14 residues. CDR1 and CDR2 (germline): SGHAT, FQNNGV. J lost 1 base, V lost 5 bases, and 3 bases had no gene match. The CDR3 is CASSPREGQETQYF. The CDR3 DNA follows: TGTGCCAGCAGCCCCCGGGAGGGCCAAGAGACCCAGTACTTC. The entire variable domain, with the rest obtained from reference TRBV11-2 and TRBJ2-5, is as follows: EAGVAQSPRYKIIEKRQSVAFWCNPISGHATLYWYQQILGQGPKLLIQFQNNGVVDDSQLPKDRFSAERLKGVDSTLKIQPAKLEDSAVYLCASSPREGQETQYFGPGTRLLVL.

The rearrangement links TRBV19 to TRBJ2-7; TRBD1 matches 8 bases. Germline CDR1 LNHDA, CDR2 SQIVND (reference sequence). The length of the CDR3 is 15 residues. Trimming took 3 bases from V and 3 from J; bases not matched to a gene: 7. CDR3 in amino acids: CASSIRTGMNYEQYF. The CDR3 nucleotides read TGTGCCAGTAGTATTAGGACAGGGATGAACTACGAGCAGTACTTC.

V usage is TRBV6-5 and J usage is TRBJ2-5; D might be TRBD1 (5 bases). The DNA end is a closer match to TRBJ2-7, so the J assignment may be wrong. The CDR3 has 13 residues. Germline V gene sequence: CDR1 MNHEY, CDR2 SVGAGI. The CDR3 DNA reads as TGTGCCAGCACCCCACCTCAGGGCGGCGAGCAGTACTTC. It codes for CASTPPQGGEQYF.

V usage is TRBV7-8 and J usage is TRBJ1-6, with D uncertain. Trimming took 2 bases from V and 0 from J, leaving 5 bases between them. The germline V gene encodes CDR1 SGHVS and CDR2 FQNEAQ. This CDR3 comprises 15 residues. This chain's CDR3 is CASSLTVSYNSPLHF. The CDR3, as DNA: TGTGCCAGCAGCTTAACGGTCTCCTATAATTCACCCCTCCACTTT.

The rearrangement uses TRBV2 and TRBJ2-2, with 8 bases lining up with TRBD2. This CDR3 has 14 residues. The germline V gene encodes CDR1 SNHLY and CDR2 FYNNEI. V lost 8 bases and J lost 5; bases outside the gene matches: 7. CDR3 nucleotides: TGTGCCAGCCAAGGGGCGGGAGGAACCGGGGAGCTGTTTTTT. Residues: CASQGAGGTGELFF.

This chain connects TRBV5-1 to TRBJ1-2, with a possible D match to TRBD1 (5 bases). CDR3 size: 14 residues. CDR1 SGHRS and CDR2 YFSETQ come from the germline V gene. Deletions cut 2 bases from V and 6 bases from J, with 14 bases between. CDR3: CASSFSGLDDGYTF. The CDR3 DNA follows: TGCGCCAGCAGCTTCTCAGGGTTGGACGATGGCTACACCTTC.

The chain carries TRBV6-6 and TRBJ1-5; tentative D call: TRBD1 (6 bases). The CDR3 runs to 14 residues. Germline CDR1 is MNHNY and CDR2 is SVGAGI (reference sequence). The germline V and J ends were trimmed by 6 bases and 3 bases, with 12 bases remaining between them. In DNA, the CDR3 is TGTGCCAGCAGGCCAGGGGTCCCCAATCAGCCCCAGCATTTT. It specifies CASRPGVPNQPQHF.

V gene TRBV12-5 combines with J gene TRBJ1-6; no clear D. Trimming took off 4 bases at V and 0 bases at J, with 10 bases between the two ends. CDR3 length: 16 residues. CDR1 is LGHNT, CDR2 FRNRAP, per germline. The CDR3 DNA reads TGTGCTAGTGGTTCCCGACTGAGCTCCTATAATTCACCCCTCCACTTT. This encodes CASGSRLSSYNSPLHF.

This chain links TRBV4-1 with TRBJ1-6; D perhaps matches TRBD1 (6 bases). V lost 0 bases and J lost 6, with 15 bases in between. The V gene's germline CDR1 is MGHRA and CDR2 YSYEKL. The CDR3 has 17 amino acids. CDR3 DNA sequence: TGCGCCAGCAGCCAAGATCCAGGGGAGCTTTTTAATTCACCCCTCCACTTT. Amino acids: CASSQDPGELFNSPLHF.

The chain is built from TRBV15 and TRBJ2-5, with 8 bases that match TRBD2. The CDR3 totals 15 residues. The trim removed 5 bases at V and 2 bases at J, leaving 7 bases unmatched. Germline V gives CDR1 LNHNV, CDR2 YYDKDF (reference sequence). The DNA for the CDR3 is TGTGCCACCAGCTCACGACTAGCGCGTCAAGAGACCCAGTACTTC. Translated, it gives CATSSRLARQETQYF.

V usage is TRBV6-5 and J usage is TRBJ1-4; possibly TRBD1 for D (6 bases). Germline V gene data show CDR1 as MNHEY and CDR2 as SVGAGI. V was pared by 6 bases and J by 6 bases, with 14 bases between. The CDR3 runs to 14 residues. CDR3 loop: CASRRGGLDEKLFF. As DNA, the CDR3 is TGTGCCAGCAGAAGAGGGGGTTTGGATGAAAAACTGTTTTTT.

The rearrangement uses TRBV29-1 and TRBJ1-2, with 9 bases fitting TRBD1. With 5 bases clipped from V and 2 bases from J, the junction kept 3 bases outside the gene matches. The CDR3 contains 13 residues. Germline CDR1 SQVTM, CDR2 ANQGSEA. Here the CDR3 DNA reads TGCAGCGTTAAACAGGGGGCGAACTATGGCTACACCTTC. Translating gives CSVKQGANYGYTF.

The gene calls are TRBV28 and TRBJ2-6; D uncertain. Germline CDR1 MDHEN, CDR2 SYDVKM. The CDR3 is made up of 12 amino acids. Trimming shortened V by 8 bases and J by 0 bases, and 2 bases separated the two germline ends. CDR3 region: CASHSGANVLTF. Here the CDR3 DNA reads TGTGCCAGCCACTCTGGGGCCAACGTCCTGACTTTC.

The chain combines TRBV11-3 with TRBJ2-5, with D unclear. CDR1 is SGHNT and CDR2 is YENEEA in the germline V gene. Trimming took 9 bases from V and 2 from J, leaving 16 bases between them. This CDR3 contains 14 residues. The CDR3 sequence is CASSNSVLQETQYF. The DNA of the CDR3 is TGTGCCAGTAGTAACTCCGTATTACAAGAGACCCAGTACTTC.

For the CDR3, the DNA is TGCGCCAGCAGGATGGCGCAGGGTTACACTGAAGCTTTCTTT. This codes for CASRMAQGYTEAFF. The chain links TRBV5-1 to TRBJ1-1; the D gene is possibly TRBD1 (5 bases). Trimming left V 5 bases short and J 3 bases short, with 14 bases between. Germline assignment: CDR1 SGHRS and CDR2 YFSETQ. The CDR3 loop spans 14 amino acids.

The chain links TRBV21-1 to TRBJ2-7; TRBD1, as called in the table, went unchecked against the DNA. TRBV21-1 is reported as a pseudogene. The CDR3 consists of 16 residues. CDR3 sequence: CAIKSPAGTGSYEQYF. The DNA for the CDR3 is TGTGCCATCAAATCTCCAGCCGGGACAGGGTCCTACGAGCAGTACTTC.

The rearrangement links TRBV25-1 to TRBJ1-2; 9 nucleotides match TRBD1. This CDR3 has 15 amino acids. CDR1 is MGHDK and CDR2 is SYGVNS in the germline V gene. The junction had 7 bases not matched to a gene; V was cut back by 8 bases and J by 0 bases. The DNA for the CDR3 is TGTGCCAGCTTCGGACAGGGGTCCCCTAACTATGGCTACACCTTC. It specifies CASFGQGSPNYGYTF.

In DNA, the CDR3 is TGTGCCAGCAGCAATGACAGGGGTGTAACTGAAGCTTTCTTT. Amino acid sequence: CASSNDRGVTEAFF. The chain links TRBV6-1 to TRBJ1-1; 8 nucleotides align to TRBD1. Trimming took 6 bases from V and 5 from J; bases not matched to a gene: 8. Looked up from germline, CDR1 is MNHNS and CDR2 is SASEGT. The CDR3 extends over 14 amino acids.

The chain recombines TRBV7-2 with TRBJ2-5, with D possibly being TRBD1 (6 bases). Germline-derived CDR1 and CDR2 are SGHTA and FQGNSA. CDR3 size: 13 residues. Trimming took off 5 bases at V and 7 bases at J, with 14 bases between the two ends. The DNA for the CDR3 is TGTGCCAGCAGCCGCACCCTAGGGGGGACCCAGTACTTC. Its protein is CASSRTLGGTQYF.

V usage is TRBV15 and J usage is TRBJ2-1; D not certain. V lost 2 bases to trimming and J lost 0 bases, with 8 bases between them. The germline CDR1 and CDR2 sequences are LNHNV and YYDKDF (reference sequence). The CDR3 covers 15 residues. The DNA of the CDR3 is TGTGCCACCAGCAGACTCAGAGGCTCCTACAATGAGCAGTTCTTC. It encodes CATSRLRGSYNEQFF.

The genes are TRBV2 and TRBJ1-5; D gene ambiguous. In germline, CDR1 is SNHLY, CDR2 FYNNEI. V was pared by 6 bases and J by 7 bases, with 13 bases between. The CDR3 totals 13 residues. The CDR3 coding sequence is TGTGCCAGCAGGAGAAGCGAATGGCAGCCCCAGCATTTT. Translated, it gives CASRRSEWQPQHF.